Listed below are T cell receptor beta chains from one sample, sequenced in a study of T cell repertoires in cytomegalovirus infection. Their antigens are not known. From the reads, TCRdb called clonotypes with MiXCR, one entry per CDR3 protein. This table holds some 700,000 distinct CDR3 sequences, 33% found once. Sequences were derived from cultured PBMCs, sampled from culture after CMV antigen stimulation. The receptors stem from a human donor in good health (CMV status not recorded). Some clones in this sample may be carry-over from other donors' samples. The CDR3 runs from the conserved cysteine through the conserved F or W. D genes are given only for firm matches. The listing skips clone size in some rows; elsewhere it reads once, few, many or a size class.

few TRBJ1-1 NA TRBV20-1 TGCAGTGCTATGGATTCAGAATCCACTGAAGCTTTCTTT CSAMDSESTEAFF
NA TRBJ2-1 NA TRBV2 TGTGCCAGCAGCCACGGCACAGGGATGGGCTATGAGCAGTTCTTC CASSHGTGMGYEQFF
many TRBJ2-5 NA TRBV12-3/TRBV12-4 TGTGCCGCACCCTGGGCATCCAAAGAGACCCAGTACTTC CAAPWASKETQYF
NA TRBJ2-2 NA TRBV4-1 TGCGCCAGCAGCCAGCGATACTCTGACGCCACGAACACCGGGGAGCTGTTTTTT CASSQRYSDATNTGELFF
NA TRBJ2-4 TRBD2 TRBV12-3/TRBV12-4 TGTGCCAGCAGTTTTGGGCTAGCGGGAGGCCGAGCCAAAAACATTCAGTACTTC CASSFGLAGGRAKNIQYF
few TRBJ2-1 NA TRBV18 TGTGCCAGCTCACCACCTTCGAGAGATGAGCAGTTCTTC CASSPPSRDEQFF
few TRBJ2-7 NA TRBV28 TGTGCCAGCAGTCCCCCGGACCTAGCAGCCTACGAGCAGTACTTC CASSPPDLAAYEQYF
once TRBJ2-5 TRBD1 TRBV9 TGTGCCAGCAGCGTAGTAACGGGGACAGGGGAGACCCAGTACTTC CASSVVTGTGETQYF
few TRBJ1-6 NA TRBV19 TGTGCCAGTAGTATGGGACGGCAGAATTCACCCCTCCACTTT CASSMGRQNSPLHF
NA TRBJ1-4 NA TRBV10-2 TGCGCCAGCAGTGATGCGACCGGGGCGGGTGAAAAACTGTTTTTT CASSDATGAGEKLFF
NA TRBJ2-1 TRBD1 TRBV20-1 TGCAGTGCCGAGTCGGGACAGGGGGTTTACAATGAGCAGTTCTTC CSAESGQGVYNEQFF
NA TRBJ2-7 TRBD2 TRBV7-9 TGTGCCAGCAGCTTGCGAGCGGGAGTCGAGCAGTACTTC CASSLRAGVEQYF
few TRBJ2-6 NA TRBV2 TGTGCCAGCAGTGATAGGGCTGGGGCCAACGTCCTGACTTTC CASSDRAGANVLTF
many TRBJ2-1 TRBD2 TRBV7-2 TGTGCCAGCAGCCGAACTAGCGGGAACGACAATGAGCAGTTCTTC CASSRTSGNDNEQFF
few TRBJ2-5 NA TRBV6-2/TRBV6-3 TGTGCCAGCAGGAAGACCCTACAAGAGACCCAGTACTTC CASRKTLQETQYF
few TRBJ2-3 TRBD2 TRBV12-3/TRBV12-4 TGTGCCAGCAGGCAGCGGGGCCTCCGGAAATATACGCAGTATTTT CASRQRGLRKYTQYF
many TRBJ1-2 NA TRBV7-2 TGTGCCAGCAGCTTAACCGGCCACTATGGCTACACCTTC CASSLTGHYGYTF
few TRBJ1-1 NA TRBV19 TGTGCCAGTAGGCCCAGATCCCTAGACCCTGAAGCTTTCTTT CASRPRSLDPEAFF
NA TRBJ2-1 TRBD2 TRBV9 TGTGCCAGCAGCGGTATAGCGGGCCCCAGCGAGCAGTTCTTC CASSGIAGPSEQFF
NA TRBJ1-6 NA TRBV4-1 TGCGCCAGCAGCCAAGACGGGGGGACGAGCTCCTATAATTCACCCCTCCACTTT CASSQDGGTSSYNSPLHF
NA TRBJ2-5 TRBD2 TRBV15 TGTGCCACCAGCAGTTGGACTAGCGGGACCCGCCAATGGGAGACCCAGTACTTC CATSSWTSGTRQWETQYF
few TRBJ1-1 NA TRBV11-2 TGTGCCAGCAGCTTAGAACGGAAAGCTTTCTTT CASSLERKAFF
many TRBJ2-5 TRBD1 TRBV7-2 TGTGCCAGCAGCTGGGACAGTCAAGAGACCCAGTACTTC CASSWDSQETQYF
NA TRBJ1-6 NA TRBV6-5 TGTGCCAGCAGTTACAGATGGCGTCCTACGAATTCACCCCTCCACTTT CASSYRWRPTNSPLHF
NA TRBJ2-1 NA TRBV5-3 TGTGCCAGCAGCTACCAAACAGACAATGAGCAGTTCTTC CASSYQTDNEQFF
many TRBJ1-2 NA TRBV7-2 TGTGCCAGCAGCAAGGGCCCGGAAGGCTACACCTTC CASSKGPEGYTF
many TRBJ2-3 TRBD2 TRBV7-8 TGTGCCAGCAGCTTAAGCGGCCCGGGGGGTCTCACAGATACGCAGTATTTT CASSLSGPGGLTDTQYF
NA TRBJ2-3 NA TRBV5-1 TGCGCCAGCAGCGGTGGACATAGCCTTACGCAGTATTTT CASSGGHSLTQYF
NA TRBJ2-5 TRBD1 TRBV7-9 TGTGCCAGCAGCTACCTCCGGGACAGAAAAGAGACCCAGTACTTC CASSYLRDRKETQYF
NA TRBJ2-5 NA TRBV18 TGTGCCAGCTCACCACAAGGAACTAGACAAGAGACCCAGTACTTC CASSPQGTRQETQYF
NA TRBJ2-1 TRBD2 TRBV12-3/TRBV12-4 TGTGCCAGCACCGAAAGGCTAGCGGGGGGTCAGGGGCAGTTCTTC CASTERLAGGQGQFF
few TRBJ1-3 NA TRBV12-3/TRBV12-4 TGTGCCAGCAGTCTGATTGTGACGAATTCTGGAAACACCATATATTTT CASSLIVTNSGNTIYF
NA TRBJ2-3 NA TRBV28 TGTGCCACCGGAACGACTGACGGCTACACAGATACGCAGTATTTT CATGTTDGYTDTQYF
few TRBJ2-3 NA TRBV27 TGTGCCAGCAGTTTATCCTGGGGTGGCACAGATACGCAGTATTTT CASSLSWGGTDTQYF
NA TRBJ2-7 TRBD2 TRBV5-1 TGCGCCAGCAGCTTGTTAGCGGGGAGCTCCTACGAGCAGTACTTC CASSLLAGSSYEQYF
few TRBJ2-1 NA TRBV12-5 TGTGCTAGTGGTTTGGACTCACTTCTTAACAATGAGCAGTTCTTC CASGLDSLLNNEQFF
NA TRBJ1-4 NA TRBV6-6 TGTGCCAGCAGTTTCGGTTTTTCCAATGCCTATGAAAAACTGTTTTTT CASSFGFSNAYEKLFF
once TRBJ1-2 TRBD1 TRBV6-5 TGTGCCAGCAATCCCTTCTCCGGGACAGGAGGCTATGGCTACACCTTC CASNPFSGTGGYGYTF
few TRBJ1-1 NA TRBV5-6 TGTGCCAGCAGCGCGAGACAGTATGGAAGTTTCTTT CASSARQYGSFF
NA TRBJ1-2 TRBD1 TRBV7-2 TGTGCCAGCAACCAGGGGGTCCCTTATGGCTACACCTTC CASNQGVPYGYTF
NA TRBJ1-1 TRBD1 TRBV27 TGTGCCAGCAAAACCCGACAGGGGAACACTGAAGCTTTCTTT CASKTRQGNTEAFF
NA TRBJ2-1 NA TRBV6-2/TRBV6-3 TGTGCCAGCAGGACGGGCAATGAGCAGTTCTTC CASRTGNEQFF
NA TRBJ2-1 NA TRBV20-1 TGCAGTGCTGAACCGGGACAACCCTACAATGAGCAGTTCTTC CSAEPGQPYNEQFF